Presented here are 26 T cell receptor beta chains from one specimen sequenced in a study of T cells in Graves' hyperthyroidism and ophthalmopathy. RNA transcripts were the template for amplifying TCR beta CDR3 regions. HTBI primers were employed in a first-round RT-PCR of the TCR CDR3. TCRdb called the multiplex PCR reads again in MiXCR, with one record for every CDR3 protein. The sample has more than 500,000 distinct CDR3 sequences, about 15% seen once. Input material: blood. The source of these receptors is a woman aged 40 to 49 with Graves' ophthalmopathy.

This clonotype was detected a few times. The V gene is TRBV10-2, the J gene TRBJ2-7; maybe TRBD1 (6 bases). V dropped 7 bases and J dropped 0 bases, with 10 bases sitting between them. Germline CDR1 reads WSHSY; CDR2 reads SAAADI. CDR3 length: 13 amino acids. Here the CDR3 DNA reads TGCGCCAGCACAGGGACAAACTCCTACGAGCAGTACTTC. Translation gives CASTGTNSYEQYF.

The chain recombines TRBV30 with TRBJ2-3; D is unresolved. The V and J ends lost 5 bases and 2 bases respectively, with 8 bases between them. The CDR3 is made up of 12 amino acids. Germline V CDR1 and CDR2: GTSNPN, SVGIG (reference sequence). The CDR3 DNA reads TGTGCCTGGGACCGTTACACAGATACGCAGTATTTT. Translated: CAWDRYTDTQYF.

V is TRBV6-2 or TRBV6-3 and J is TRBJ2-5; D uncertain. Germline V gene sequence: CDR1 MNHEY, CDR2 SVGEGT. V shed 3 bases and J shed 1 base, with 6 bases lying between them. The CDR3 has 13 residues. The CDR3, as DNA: TGTGCCAGCAGTTATTGGACCCAAGAGACCCAGTACTTC. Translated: CASSYWTQETQYF.

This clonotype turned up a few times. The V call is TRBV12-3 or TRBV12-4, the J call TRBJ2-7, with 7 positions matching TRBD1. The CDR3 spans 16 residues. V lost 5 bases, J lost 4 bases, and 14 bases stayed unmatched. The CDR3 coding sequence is TGTGCCAGCAGTCCCACCCTCCGGGACAGCCTTTACGAGCAGTACTTC. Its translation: CASSPTLRDSLYEQYF.

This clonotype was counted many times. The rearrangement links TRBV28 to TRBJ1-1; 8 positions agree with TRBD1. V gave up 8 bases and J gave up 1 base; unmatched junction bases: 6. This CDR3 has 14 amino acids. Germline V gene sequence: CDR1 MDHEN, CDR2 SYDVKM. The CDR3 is CASGPGGENTEAFF. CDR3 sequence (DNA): TGTGCCAGCGGCCCAGGGGGCGAGAACACTGAAGCTTTCTTT.

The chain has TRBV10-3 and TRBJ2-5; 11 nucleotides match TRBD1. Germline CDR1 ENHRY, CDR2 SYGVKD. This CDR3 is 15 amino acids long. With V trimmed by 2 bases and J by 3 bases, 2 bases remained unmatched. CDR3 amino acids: CAISEPGQGEETQYF. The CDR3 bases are TGTGCCATCAGTGAGCCGGGACAGGGGGAAGAGACCCAGTACTTC.

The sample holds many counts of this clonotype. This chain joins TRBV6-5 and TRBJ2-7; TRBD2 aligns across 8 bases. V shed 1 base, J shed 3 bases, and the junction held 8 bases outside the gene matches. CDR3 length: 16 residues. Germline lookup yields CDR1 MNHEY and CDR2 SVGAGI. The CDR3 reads CASSYFGLAGDYEQYF. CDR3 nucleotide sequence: TGTGCCAGCAGTTACTTCGGACTAGCCGGTGACTACGAGCAGTACTTC.

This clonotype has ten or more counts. The CDR3 region is CSARASGRFEQYF. CDR3 coding DNA: TGCAGTGCTAGAGCTAGCGGGAGGTTCGAGCAGTACTTC. The chain joins TRBV20-1 to TRBJ2-7; 11 nucleotides match TRBD2. CDR1 is DFQATT, CDR2 SNEGSKA, per germline (reference sequence). This CDR3 is 13 amino acids long. V shed 1 base, J shed 6 bases, and the junction held 2 bases outside the gene matches.

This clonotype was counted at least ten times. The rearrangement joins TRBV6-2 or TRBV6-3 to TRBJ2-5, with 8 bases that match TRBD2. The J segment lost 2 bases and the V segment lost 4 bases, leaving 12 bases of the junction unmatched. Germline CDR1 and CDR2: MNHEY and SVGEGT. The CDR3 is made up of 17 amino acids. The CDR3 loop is CASSSGSSSGFQETQYF. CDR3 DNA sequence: TGTGCCAGCAGTTCTGGGTCGTCTAGCGGGTTTCAAGAGACCCAGTACTTC.

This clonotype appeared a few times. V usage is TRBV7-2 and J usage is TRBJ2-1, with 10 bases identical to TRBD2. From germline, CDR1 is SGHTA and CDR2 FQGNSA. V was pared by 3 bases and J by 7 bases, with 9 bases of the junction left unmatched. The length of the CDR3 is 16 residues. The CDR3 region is CASSFLAGVGWNEQFF. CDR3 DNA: TGTGCCAGCAGCTTCCTAGCGGGAGTAGGGTGGAATGAGCAGTTCTTC.

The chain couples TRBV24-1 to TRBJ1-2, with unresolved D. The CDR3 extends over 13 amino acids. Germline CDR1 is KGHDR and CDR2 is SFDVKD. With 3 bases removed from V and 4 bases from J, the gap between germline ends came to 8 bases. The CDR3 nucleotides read TGTGCCACCAGTGATGGGGTTTTCTATGGCTACACCTTC. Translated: CATSDGVFYGYTF.

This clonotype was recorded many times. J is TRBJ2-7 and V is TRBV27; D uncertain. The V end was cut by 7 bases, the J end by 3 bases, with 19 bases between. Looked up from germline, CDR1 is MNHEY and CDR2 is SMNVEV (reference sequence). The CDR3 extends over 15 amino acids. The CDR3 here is CASTLSAYESYEQYF. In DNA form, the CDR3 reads TGTGCCAGCACCCTGAGTGCATATGAGAGCTACGAGCAGTACTTC.

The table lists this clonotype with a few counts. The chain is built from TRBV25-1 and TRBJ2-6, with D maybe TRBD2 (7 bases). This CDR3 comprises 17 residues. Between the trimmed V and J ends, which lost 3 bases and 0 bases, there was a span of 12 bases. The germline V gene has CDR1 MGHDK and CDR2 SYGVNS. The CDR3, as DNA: TGTGCCAGCAGTGACTCGAGGGGGGGCTCTGGGGCCAACGTCCTGACTTTC. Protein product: CASSDSRGGSGANVLTF.

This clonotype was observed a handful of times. Written as DNA, the CDR3 is TGTGCCAGCAGCCAGCCTATAGGGGTCACGGAGACCCAGTACTTC. Translation: CASSQPIGVTETQYF. The genes are TRBV3-1 and TRBJ2-5; D might be TRBD1 (5 bases). This CDR3 region has 15 residues. CDR1 and CDR2 (germline): LGHDT, YNNKEL (reference sequence). V lost 3 bases, J lost 5 bases, and 16 bases lay in between.

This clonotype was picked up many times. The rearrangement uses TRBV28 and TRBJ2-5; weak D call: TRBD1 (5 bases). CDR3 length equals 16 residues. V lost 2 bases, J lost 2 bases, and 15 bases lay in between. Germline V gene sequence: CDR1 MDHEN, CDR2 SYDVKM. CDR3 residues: CASSLQGAADQETQYF. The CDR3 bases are TGTGCCAGCAGTTTACAGGGCGCGGCGGATCAAGAGACCCAGTACTTC. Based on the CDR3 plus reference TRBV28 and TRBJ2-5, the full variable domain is DVKVTQSSRYLVKRTGEKVFLECVQDMDHENMFWYRQDPGLGLRLIYFSYDVKMKEKGDIPEGYSVSREKKERFSLILESASTNQTSMYLCASSLQGAADQETQYFGPGTRLLVL.

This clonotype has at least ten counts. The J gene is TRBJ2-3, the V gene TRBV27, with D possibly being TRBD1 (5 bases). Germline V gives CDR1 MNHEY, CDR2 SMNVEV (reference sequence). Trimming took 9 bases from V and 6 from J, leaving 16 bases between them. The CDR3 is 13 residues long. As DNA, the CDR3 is TGTGCCAGTCTAGGGGTTGGGCGGGATACGCAGTATTTT. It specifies CASLGVGRDTQYF.

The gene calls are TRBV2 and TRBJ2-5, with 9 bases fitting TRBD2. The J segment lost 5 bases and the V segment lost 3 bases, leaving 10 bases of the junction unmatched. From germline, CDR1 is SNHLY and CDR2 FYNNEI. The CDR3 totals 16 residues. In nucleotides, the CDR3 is TGTGCCAGCAGTGATAGGAGCGGGAGGTCGGTGGAGACCCAGTACTTC. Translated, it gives CASSDRSGRSVETQYF.

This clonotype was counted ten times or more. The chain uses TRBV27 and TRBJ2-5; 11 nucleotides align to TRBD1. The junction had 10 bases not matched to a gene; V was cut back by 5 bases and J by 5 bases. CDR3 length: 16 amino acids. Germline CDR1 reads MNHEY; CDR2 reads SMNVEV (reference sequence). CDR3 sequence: CASSTQDRGLLETQYF. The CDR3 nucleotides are TGTGCCAGCAGTACGCAGGACAGGGGGCTACTGGAGACCCAGTACTTC.

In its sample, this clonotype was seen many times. The CDR3 loop is CASSQDRGLSYEQYF. The DNA of the CDR3 is TGTGCCAGCAGCCAAGACAGGGGACTTTCCTACGAGCAGTACTTC. This chain connects TRBV7-9 to TRBJ2-7; the match to TRBD1 covers 8 bases. Trimming took 5 bases from V and 1 from J; bases not matched to a gene: 7. The CDR3 totals 15 residues. Germline V gene data show CDR1 as SEHNR and CDR2 as FQNEAQ (reference sequence).

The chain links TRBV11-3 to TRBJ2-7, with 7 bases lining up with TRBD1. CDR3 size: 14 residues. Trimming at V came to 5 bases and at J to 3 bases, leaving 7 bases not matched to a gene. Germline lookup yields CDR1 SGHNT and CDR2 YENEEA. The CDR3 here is CASSTGTDNYEQYF. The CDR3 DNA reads TGTGCCAGCAGCACCGGGACAGACAACTACGAGCAGTACTTC.

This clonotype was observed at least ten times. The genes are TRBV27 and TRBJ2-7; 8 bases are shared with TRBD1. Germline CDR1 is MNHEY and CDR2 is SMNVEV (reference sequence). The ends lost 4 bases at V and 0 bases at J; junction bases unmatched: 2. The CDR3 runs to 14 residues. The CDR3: CASSSDRASYEQYF. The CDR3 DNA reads TGTGCCAGCAGTTCGGACAGGGCCTCCTACGAGCAGTACTTC.

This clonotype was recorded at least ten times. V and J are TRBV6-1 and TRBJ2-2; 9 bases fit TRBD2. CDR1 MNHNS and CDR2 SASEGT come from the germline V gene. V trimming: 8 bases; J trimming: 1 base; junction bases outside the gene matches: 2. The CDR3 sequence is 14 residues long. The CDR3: CASALAGNTGELFF. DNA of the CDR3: TGTGCCAGCGCACTAGCGGGGAACACCGGGGAGCTGTTTTTT.

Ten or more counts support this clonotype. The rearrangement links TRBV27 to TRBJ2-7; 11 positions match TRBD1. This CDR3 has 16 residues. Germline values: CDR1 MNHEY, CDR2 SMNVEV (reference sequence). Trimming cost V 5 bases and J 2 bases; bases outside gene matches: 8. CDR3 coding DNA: TGTGCCAGCAGTATTCACGGACAGGGGGCGCCCTACGAGCAGTACTTC. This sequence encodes CASSIHGQGAPYEQYF.

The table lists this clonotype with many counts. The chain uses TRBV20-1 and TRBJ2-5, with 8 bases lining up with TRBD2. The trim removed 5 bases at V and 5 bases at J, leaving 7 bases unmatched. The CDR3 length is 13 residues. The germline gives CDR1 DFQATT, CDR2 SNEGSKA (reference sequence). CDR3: CSASSGSRETQYF. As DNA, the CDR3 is TGCAGTGCTTCGAGCGGGAGTAGGGAGACCCAGTACTTC.

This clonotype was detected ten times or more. CDR3 bases: TGTGCCAGCAGTTTGGGGGTTTATACTGAAGCTTTCTTT. It translates to CASSLGVYTEAFF. V usage is TRBV27 and J usage is TRBJ1-1; tentatively, D is TRBD1 (5 bases). V lost 3 bases and J 5 bases, leaving 10 bases between the germline ends. CDR3 length: 13 amino acids. Germline CDR1 and CDR2: MNHEY and SMNVEV (reference sequence).

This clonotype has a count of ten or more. The CDR3 coding sequence is TGCAGTGCTAGAGTACAGGGGGCCGATGGCTACACCTTC. Translation: CSARVQGADGYTF. This chain joins TRBV20-1 and TRBJ1-2; TRBD1 matches at 9 bases. This CDR3 contains 13 residues. Germline V gives CDR1 DFQATT, CDR2 SNEGSKA (reference sequence). V shed 1 base, J shed 6 bases, and the junction held 3 bases outside the gene matches.